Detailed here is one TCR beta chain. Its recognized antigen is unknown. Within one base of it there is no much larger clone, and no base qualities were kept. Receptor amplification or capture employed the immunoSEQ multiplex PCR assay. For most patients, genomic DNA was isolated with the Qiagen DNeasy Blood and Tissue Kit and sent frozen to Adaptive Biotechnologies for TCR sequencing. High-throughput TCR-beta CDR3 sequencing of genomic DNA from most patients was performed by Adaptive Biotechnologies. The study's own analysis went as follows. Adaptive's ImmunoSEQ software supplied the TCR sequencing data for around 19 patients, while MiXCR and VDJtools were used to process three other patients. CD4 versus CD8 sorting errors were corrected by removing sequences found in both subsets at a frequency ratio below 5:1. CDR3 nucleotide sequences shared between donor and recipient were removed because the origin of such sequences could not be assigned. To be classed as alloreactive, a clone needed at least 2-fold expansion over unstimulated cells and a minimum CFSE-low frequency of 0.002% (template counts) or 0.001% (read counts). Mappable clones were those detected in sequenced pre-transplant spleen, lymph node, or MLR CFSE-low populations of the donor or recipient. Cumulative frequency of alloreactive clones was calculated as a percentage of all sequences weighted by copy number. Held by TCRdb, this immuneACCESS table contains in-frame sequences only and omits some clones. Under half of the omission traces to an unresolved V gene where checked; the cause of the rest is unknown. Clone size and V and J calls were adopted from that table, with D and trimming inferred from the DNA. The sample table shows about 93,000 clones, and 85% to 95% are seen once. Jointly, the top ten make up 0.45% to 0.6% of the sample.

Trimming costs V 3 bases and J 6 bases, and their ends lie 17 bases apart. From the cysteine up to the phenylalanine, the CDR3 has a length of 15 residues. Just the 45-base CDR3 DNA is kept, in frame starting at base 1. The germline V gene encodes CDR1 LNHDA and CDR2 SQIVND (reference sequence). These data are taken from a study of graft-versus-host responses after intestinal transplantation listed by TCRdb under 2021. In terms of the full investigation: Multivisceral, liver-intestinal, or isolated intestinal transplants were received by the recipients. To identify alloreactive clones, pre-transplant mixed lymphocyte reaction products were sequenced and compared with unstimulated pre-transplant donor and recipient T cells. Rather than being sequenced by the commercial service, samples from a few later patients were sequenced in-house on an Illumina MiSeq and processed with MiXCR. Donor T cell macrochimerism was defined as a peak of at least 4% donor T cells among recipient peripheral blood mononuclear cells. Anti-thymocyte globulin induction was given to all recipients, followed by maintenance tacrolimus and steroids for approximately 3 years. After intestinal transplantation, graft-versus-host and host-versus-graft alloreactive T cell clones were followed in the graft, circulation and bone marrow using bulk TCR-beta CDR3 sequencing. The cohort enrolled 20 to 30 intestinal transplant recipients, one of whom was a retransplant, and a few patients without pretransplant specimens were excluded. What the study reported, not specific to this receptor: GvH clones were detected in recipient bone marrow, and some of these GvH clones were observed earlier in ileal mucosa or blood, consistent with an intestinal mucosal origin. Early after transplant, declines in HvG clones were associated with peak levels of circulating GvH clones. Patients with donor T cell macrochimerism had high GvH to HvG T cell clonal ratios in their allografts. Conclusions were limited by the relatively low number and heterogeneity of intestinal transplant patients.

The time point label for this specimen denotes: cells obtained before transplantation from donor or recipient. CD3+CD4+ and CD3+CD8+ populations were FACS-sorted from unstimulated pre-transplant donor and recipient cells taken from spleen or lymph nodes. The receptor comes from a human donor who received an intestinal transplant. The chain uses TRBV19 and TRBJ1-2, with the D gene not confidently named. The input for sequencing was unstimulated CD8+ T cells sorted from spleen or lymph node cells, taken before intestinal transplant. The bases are TGTGCCAGTAGTATCACCCCGGATAGGAGAAATGGCTACACCTTC. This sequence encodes CASSITPDRRNGYTF.